This TCR beta chain is drawn from a study of cytomegalovirus exposure and HLA in healthy donors. Study-wide points: Previous analysis showed most TCR beta V segments were productive about 90% or about 30% of the time. For most TCR sequences rarity was the rule, although some public TCRs occurred in many donors. In vitro data verified a few CMV-associated chains as specific for CMV antigens. Reports showed the classifier diagnosing cytomegalovirus status with high specificity and sensitivity.

Germline V CDR1 and CDR2: LNHDA, SQIVND (reference sequence). The CDR3 covers 14 residues. Trimming removed 5 bases from V and 4 bases from J; junction bases left unmatched: 4. Primers included in the PCR were 60 Vbeta and 13 Jbeta primers. TCRdb's copy holds only in-frame clones and misses some; the assay was immunoSEQ multiplex PCR. Here the sample spans fewer than 250,000 clones, roughly 85% being singletons. Note on this clone: What it binds is not known.

The sequenced sample was PBMCs. The TCR comes from a man aged 18 to 30 in good health and CMV-seronegative. J is TRBJ1-2 and V is TRBV19; 10 bases line up with TRBD1. CDR3 in amino acids: CASSSGQGSYGYTF. The CDR3 coding sequence is TGTGCCAGTAGTTCGGGACAGGGGAGCTATGGCTACACCTTC.